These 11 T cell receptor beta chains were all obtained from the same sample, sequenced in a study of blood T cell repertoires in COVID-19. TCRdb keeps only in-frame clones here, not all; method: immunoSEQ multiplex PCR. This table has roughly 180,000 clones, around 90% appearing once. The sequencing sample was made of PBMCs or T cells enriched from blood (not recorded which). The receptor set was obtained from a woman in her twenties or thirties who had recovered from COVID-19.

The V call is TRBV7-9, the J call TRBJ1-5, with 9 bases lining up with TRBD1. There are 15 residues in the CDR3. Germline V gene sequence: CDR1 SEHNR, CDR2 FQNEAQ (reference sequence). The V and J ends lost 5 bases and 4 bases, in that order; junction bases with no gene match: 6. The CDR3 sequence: CASSPGTGRNQPQHF. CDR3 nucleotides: TGTGCCAGCAGCCCCGGGACAGGGCGAAATCAGCCCCAGCATTTT.

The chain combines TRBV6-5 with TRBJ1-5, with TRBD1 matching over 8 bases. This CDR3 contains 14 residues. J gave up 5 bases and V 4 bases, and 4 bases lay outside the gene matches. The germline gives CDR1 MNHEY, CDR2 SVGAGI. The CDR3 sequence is CASSFRGRDQPQHF. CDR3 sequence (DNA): TGTGCCAGCAGTTTCAGGGGGCGAGATCAGCCCCAGCATTTT.

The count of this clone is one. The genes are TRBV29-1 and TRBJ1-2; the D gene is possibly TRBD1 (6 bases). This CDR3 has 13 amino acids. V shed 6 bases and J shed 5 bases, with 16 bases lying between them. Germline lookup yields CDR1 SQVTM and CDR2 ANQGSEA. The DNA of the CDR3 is TGCAGCGTAGGGCGGGGGGGCCGGTATGGCTACACCTTC. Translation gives CSVGRGGRYGYTF. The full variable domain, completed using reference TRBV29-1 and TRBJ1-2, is SAVISQKPSRDICQRGTSLTIQCQVDSQVTMMFWYRQQPGQSLTLIATANQGSEATYESGFVIDKFPISRPNLTFSTLTVSNMSPEDSSIYLCSVGRGGRYGYTFGSGTRLTVV.

The CDR3 region is CATSQSGGVSSYNEQFF. The CDR3 coding sequence is TGTGCCACCAGTCAATCGGGCGGGGTGAGCTCCTACAATGAGCAGTTCTTC. The V gene is TRBV24-1, the J gene TRBJ2-1; weak D call: TRBD2 (6 bases). CDR1 is KGHDR, CDR2 SFDVKD, per germline. V was trimmed by 6 bases and J by 0 bases, leaving 17 bases between them. The CDR3 covers 17 residues.

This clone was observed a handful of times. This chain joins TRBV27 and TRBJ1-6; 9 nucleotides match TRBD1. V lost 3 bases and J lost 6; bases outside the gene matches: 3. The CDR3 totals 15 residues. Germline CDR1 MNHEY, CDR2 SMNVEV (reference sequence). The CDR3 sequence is CASSFWDRANSPLHF. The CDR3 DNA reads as TGTGCCAGCAGTTTTTGGGACAGGGCTAATTCACCCCTCCACTTT.

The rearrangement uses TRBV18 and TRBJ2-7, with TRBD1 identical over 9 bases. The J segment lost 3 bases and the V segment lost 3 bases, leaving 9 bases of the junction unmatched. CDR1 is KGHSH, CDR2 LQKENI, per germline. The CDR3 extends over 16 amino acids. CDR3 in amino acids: CASSPVPGTGHYEQYF. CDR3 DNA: TGTGCCAGCTCACCGGTTCCCGGGACAGGGCACTACGAGCAGTACTTC. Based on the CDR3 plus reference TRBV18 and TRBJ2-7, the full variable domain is NAGVMQNPRHLVRRRGQEARLRCSPMKGHSHVYWYRQLPEEGLKFMVYLQKENIIDESGMPKERFSAEFPKEGPSILRIQQVVRGDSAAYFCASSPVPGTGHYEQYFGPGTRLTVT.

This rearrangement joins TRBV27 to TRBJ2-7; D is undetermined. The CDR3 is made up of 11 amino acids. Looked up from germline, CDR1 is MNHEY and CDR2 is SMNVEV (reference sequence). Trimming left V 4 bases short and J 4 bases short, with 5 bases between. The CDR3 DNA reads TGTGCCAGCAGTTCCCGTTACGAGCAGTACTTC. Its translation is CASSSRYEQYF.

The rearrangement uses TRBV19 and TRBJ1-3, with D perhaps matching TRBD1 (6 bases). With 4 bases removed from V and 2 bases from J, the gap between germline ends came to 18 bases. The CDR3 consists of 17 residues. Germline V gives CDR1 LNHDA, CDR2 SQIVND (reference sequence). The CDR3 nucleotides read TGTGCCAGTAGTAGGCAGGGGCTATCTAACACTGGAAACACCATATATTTT. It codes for CASSRQGLSNTGNTIYF.

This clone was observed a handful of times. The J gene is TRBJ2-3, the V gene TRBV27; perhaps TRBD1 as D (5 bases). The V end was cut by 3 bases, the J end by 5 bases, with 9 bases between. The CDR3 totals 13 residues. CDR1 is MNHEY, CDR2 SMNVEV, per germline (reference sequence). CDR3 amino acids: CASSLGRLDTQYF. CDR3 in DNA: TGTGCCAGCAGTTTGGGGCGACTAGATACGCAGTATTTT.

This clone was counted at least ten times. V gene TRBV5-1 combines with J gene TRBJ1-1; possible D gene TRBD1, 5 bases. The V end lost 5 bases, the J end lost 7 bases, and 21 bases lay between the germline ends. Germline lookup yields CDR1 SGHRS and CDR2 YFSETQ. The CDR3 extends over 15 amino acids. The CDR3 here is CASRETLDLRGEAFF. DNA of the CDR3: TGCGCCAGCAGAGAAACCTTAGACCTTAGGGGTGAAGCTTTCTTT.

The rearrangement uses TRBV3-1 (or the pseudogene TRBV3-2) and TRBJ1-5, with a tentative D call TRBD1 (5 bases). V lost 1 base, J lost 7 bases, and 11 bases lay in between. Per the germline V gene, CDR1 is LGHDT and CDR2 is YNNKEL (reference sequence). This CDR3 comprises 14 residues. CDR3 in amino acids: CASSQGARGQPQHF. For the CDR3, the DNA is TGTGCCAGCAGCCAAGGGGCAAGGGGACAGCCCCAGCATTTT.